The present T cell receptor beta chain was sequenced within a study of a mutant IDH1 vaccine in newly diagnosed glioma (dated by TCRdb to 2020 to 2023). In terms of the full investigation: Of the roughly 31 treated patients, approximately 62% were male and approximately 40% were female, and the mean age was roughly 38 years. Before enrollment, patients had received standard therapy of radiotherapy alone, temozolomide alone, or radiochemotherapy with temozolomide; most received the combination. Peripheral blood was drawn at six visits: V03 (baseline), V05, V07, V10, V12 and V13. Longitudinal TCRB deep sequencing was performed for around 23 treated patients wherever samples were available for exploratory analyses. Study-wide findings and limitations: The authors noted that analyses of patient blood samples could not be reproduced because of sample limitations. PBMC samples for TCRB deep sequencing were selected based on availability. Vaccine-induced immune responses across multiple MHC alleles were detected in 90% to 95% of patients. No apparent relationship was observed between pseudoprogression and alterations in the top peripheral T cell clonotypes detected by TCRB sequencing.

Compared with germline, V lacks 6 bases and J lacks 7 bases; bases without a gene match: 6. The germline V gene encodes CDR1 WNHNN and CDR2 SYGVQD (reference sequence). Spanning cysteine to phenylalanine, the CDR3 consists of 15 amino acids. The only DNA kept is the CDR3, 45 bases in frame from the first base. About this clone itself: What this receptor recognizes is not known. Per-base qualities were not stored, and no clone one base away is much larger.

Libraries were built with the immunoSEQ multiplex PCR assay. Following the manufacturer's protocol, the hsTCRB Kit was used to amplify rearranged TCR beta chain sequences. Sequencing of TCRB libraries was carried out on an Illumina MiSeq. Per the original workflow: The kit vendor's proprietary platform handled demultiplexing, trimming and gene mapping. In TCRdb, the immuneACCESS table is reduced to in-frame sequences with V and J assigned. These tables do not hold every clone; where another copy was compared, an unresolved V gene accounts for under half, and the others remain unexplained. That table gives V, J and clone size, and the DNA gave D and trimming. The sample includes over 80,000 clones, with 70% to 90% observed a single time. The ten largest clonotypes hold roughly 0.54% of the sample. What the time point label conveys for this sample: baseline, week 1 (first vaccination visit). The treatment or condition label here, explained by the study, means: pre-vaccination baseline after standard-of-care therapy. All donors had newly diagnosed IDH1-mutant astrocytomas of WHO grade 3 or 4 that showed loss of nuclear ATRX. The samples were drawn from NOA16, a multicentre, single-arm, open-label phase I trial in Germany that tested a mutant IDH1 peptide vaccine in humans for the first time. Blood drawn at visit V03 was used as the baseline sample for immunogenicity testing. Genomic DNA for TCRB sequencing was extracted from EDTA blood using the DNeasy Blood and Tissue Kit.

This material consisted of PBMCs, taken from a glioma patient treated with radiotherapy, temozolomide or both. This receptor was identified in a woman aged 50 to 60 with glioma. The sequence links TRBV10-1 to TRBJ2-1, with 13 bases in between that match TRBD2. This receptor has the CDR3 CASSPGLAGLNEQFF. The nucleotide sequence reads TGCGCCAGCAGCCCGGGACTAGCGGGATTGAATGAGCAGTTCTTC.